Below, one T cell receptor (beta chain) is given with its context. Its target is not known. The memory fraction was CD4+CD45RO+CD25- cells. Study-level findings and limits: Greatest tumor Treg TCR overlap was with tumor naive CD4+ cells. In terms of TCR gene usage, tumor memory CD4+ T cells clustered together with blood and lymph node memory CD4+ cells, as well as with lymph node naive CD4+ cells.

After constant-region reverse-primer amplification, full-length variable regions underwent semi-nested PCR with Nested Universal Primer A. TCRdb re-derived calls from the 5' RACE reads in MiXCR, one entry per CDR3 protein. The table has over 55,000 distinct CDR3 sequences, 28% seen once. The CDR3 is made up of 15 amino acids. V dropped 4 bases and J dropped 1; count of bases not matched to a gene: 5. Germline V gives CDR1 SQVTM, CDR2 ANQGSEA. The rearrangement links TRBV29-1 to TRBJ2-3; 10 bases fit TRBD2. This receptor was taken from a female donor with breast cancer. The source material was tumor-infiltrating memory CD4+ T cells sorted from the breast tumor. This sample's subset: memory CD4+ T cells, CD4+CD45RO+CD25-. CDR3 residues: CSVASLAGGTDTQYF. CDR3 coding DNA: TGCAGCGTTGCCTCGCTAGCGGGAGGCACAGATACGCAGTATTTT.